This T cell receptor beta chain stems from a study of PD-1 blockade in classical Hodgkin lymphoma. Study as a whole: Patients were given intravenous nivolumab, 3 mg/kg, every 2 weeks.

Each patient experienced a relapse that followed autologous stem cell transplantation, and brentuximab vedotin exposure varied. Here immunoSEQ multiplex PCR was the method, and the copy in TCRdb shows in-frame clones only, minus some. The profile shows under 70,000 clones, about 70% of them singletons. This clone qualifies as medium-sized. Its antigen is still unknown. Broader study findings: Patients who initiated nivolumab within 1 year of ASCT were excluded. There was a significant rise in CD4+ TCR diversity by C4D1, with no such rise for CD8+. Complete responders' diversity at baseline resembled that of newly diagnosed patients.

This CDR3 has 16 amino acids. V lost 2 bases, J lost 4 bases, and 9 bases stayed unmatched. Germline CDR1 reads SEHNR; CDR2 reads FQNEAQ (reference sequence). The chain joins TRBV7-9 to TRBJ2-7; 9 bases map to TRBD2. The sequence was collected from a human donor with classical Hodgkin lymphoma. Material: peripheral blood mononuclear cells (PBMCs), obtained before the second cycle of nivolumab. The CDR3 region is CASSLSPGGGAYEQYF. CDR3 DNA sequence: TGTGCCAGCAGCTTATCCCCTGGCGGGGGGGCTTACGAGCAGTACTTC.